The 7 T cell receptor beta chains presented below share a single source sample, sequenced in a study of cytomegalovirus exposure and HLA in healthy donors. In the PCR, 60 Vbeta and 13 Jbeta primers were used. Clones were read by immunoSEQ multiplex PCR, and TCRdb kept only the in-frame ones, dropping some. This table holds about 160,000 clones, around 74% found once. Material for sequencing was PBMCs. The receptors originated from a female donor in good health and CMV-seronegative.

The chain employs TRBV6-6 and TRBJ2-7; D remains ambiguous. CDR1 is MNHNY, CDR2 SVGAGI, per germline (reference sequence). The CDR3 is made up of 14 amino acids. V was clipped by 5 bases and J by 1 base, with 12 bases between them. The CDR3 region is CASSRGVTSYEQYF. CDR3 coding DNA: TGTGCCAGCAGTCGCGGAGTTACTTCCTACGAGCAGTACTTC.

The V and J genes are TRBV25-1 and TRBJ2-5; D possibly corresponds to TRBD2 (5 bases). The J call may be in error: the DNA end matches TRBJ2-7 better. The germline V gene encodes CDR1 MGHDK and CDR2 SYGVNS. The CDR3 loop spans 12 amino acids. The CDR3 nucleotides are TGTGCCAGCGGTCGAGGAGGCTACGAGCAGTACTTC. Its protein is CASGRGGYEQYF.

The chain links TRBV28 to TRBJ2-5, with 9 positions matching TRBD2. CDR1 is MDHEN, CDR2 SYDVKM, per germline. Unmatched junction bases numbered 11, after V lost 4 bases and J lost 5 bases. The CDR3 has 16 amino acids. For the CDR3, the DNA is TGTGCCAGCAGTTCCTTAGCGGGAGCGGGCGGGGAGACCCAGTACTTC. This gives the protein CASSSLAGAGGETQYF.

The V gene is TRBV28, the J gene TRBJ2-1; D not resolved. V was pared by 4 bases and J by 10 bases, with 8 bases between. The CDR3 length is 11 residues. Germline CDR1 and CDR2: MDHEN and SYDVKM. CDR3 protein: CASSSTLEQFF. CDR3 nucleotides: TGTGCCAGCAGTTCGACTCTAGAGCAGTTCTTC.

CDR3 region: CASSLPRQGNNEKLFF. CDR3 nucleotide sequence: TGTGCCAGCAGCCTCCCAAGACAGGGAAATAATGAAAAACTGTTTTTT. The rearrangement uses TRBV7-2 and TRBJ1-4, with 7 bases fitting TRBD1. J lost 4 bases, V lost 5 bases, and 10 bases had no gene match. The germline V gene has CDR1 SGHTA and CDR2 FQGNSA. The CDR3 contains 16 residues.

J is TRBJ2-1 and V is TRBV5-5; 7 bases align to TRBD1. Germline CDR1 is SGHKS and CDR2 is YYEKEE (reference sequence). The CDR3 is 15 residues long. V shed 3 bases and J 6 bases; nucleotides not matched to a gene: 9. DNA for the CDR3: TGTGCCAGCAGCTCACGACAGGGCCTCATCAATGAGCAGTTCTTC. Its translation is CASSSRQGLINEQFF.

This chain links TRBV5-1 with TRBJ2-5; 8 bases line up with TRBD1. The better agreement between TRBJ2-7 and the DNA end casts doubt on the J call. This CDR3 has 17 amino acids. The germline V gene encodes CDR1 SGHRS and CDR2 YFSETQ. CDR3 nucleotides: TGCGCCAGCAGCTTGGCCCGCGGGGACAGGTACTCCTACGAGCAGTACTTC. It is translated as CASSLARGDRYSYEQYF.